The source of this TCR beta chain is a study of shared clonotypes between healthy human individuals. About the study: A few men and two women, aged 18 to 49, were donors.

Across several immunoSEQ plates, the genomic DNA of each subset was split evenly. Data came from immunoSEQ multiplex PCR; TCRdb stores just in-frame clones and leaves some out. The table shows 150,000 to 200,000 clones, with over 85% occurring only once. CDR3 length: 15 amino acids. V gave up 5 bases and J gave up 1 base; unmatched junction bases: 1. The germline gives CDR1 MNHEY, CDR2 SVGAGI. Healthy and HIV-negative, the adult donors had no recent acute infections or vaccinations. The clonotype originates from a woman between 25 and 40 years old in good health. Sequencing input: naive CD4+ T cells sorted from blood. Stated subset: CD45RA+ positively selected. This chain joins TRBV6-5 and TRBJ2-2; 10 bases are shared with TRBD2. This CDR3 reads CASSRTSGNTGELFF. DNA of the CDR3: TGTGCCAGCAGTCGGACTAGCGGGAACACCGGGGAGCTGTTTTTT.